What follows is one T cell receptor beta chain and its context. Its antigen remains unknown. These data originate in a study of STAT5B mutations in CD4+ large granular lymphocyte leukemia. Study-level results: Top patient clones used TRBV06 genes more often: 8/27 versus 2/35 in controls. Main leukemic clonotypes were patient-specific, but roughly 26% appeared at low frequency elsewhere.

CDR1 is SQVTM and CDR2 is ANQGSEA in the germline V gene. This CDR3 is 16 amino acids long. V dropped 0 bases and J dropped 4 bases, with 16 bases sitting between them. Here immunoSEQ multiplex PCR was the method, and the copy in TCRdb shows in-frame clones only, minus some. Of tens of thousands of clones listed, around 80% are singletons. The sequencing sample was made of CD4+ T cells from blood buffy coats. The chain carries TRBV29-1 and TRBJ2-1, with D perhaps given as TRBD1 or TRBD2 (6 bases each). The sequence was obtained from a human donor in good health. The CDR3 DNA reads TGCAGCGTTGAAGAGGGCGGGACAAGAATTTACAATGAGCAGTTCTTC. Its protein is CSVEEGGTRIYNEQFF.